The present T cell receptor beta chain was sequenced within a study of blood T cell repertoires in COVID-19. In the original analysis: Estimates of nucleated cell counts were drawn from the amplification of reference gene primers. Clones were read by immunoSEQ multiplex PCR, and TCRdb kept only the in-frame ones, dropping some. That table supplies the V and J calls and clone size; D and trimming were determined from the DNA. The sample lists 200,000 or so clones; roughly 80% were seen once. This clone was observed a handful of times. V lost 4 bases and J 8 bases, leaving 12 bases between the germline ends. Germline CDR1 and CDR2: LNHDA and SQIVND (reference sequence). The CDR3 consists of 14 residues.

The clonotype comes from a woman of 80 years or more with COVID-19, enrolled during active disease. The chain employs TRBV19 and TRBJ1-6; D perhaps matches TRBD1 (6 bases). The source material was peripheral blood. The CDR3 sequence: CASSTGQPDSPLHF. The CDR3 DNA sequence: TGTGCCAGTAGTACTGGACAGCCGGATTCACCCCTCCACTTT.